This T cell receptor beta chain was documented in a study of blood T cells in healthy people across ages (dated by TCRdb to between 2014 and 2017). Study-level background: Template switching captured roughly one uniquely barcoded TCR beta cDNA molecule per two T cells in model experiments. For two donors (one aged 18 to 30 and one aged 80 or older), the study analyzed two additional independent replicas of 1 million unique cDNA reads from the same blood draw. Four age groups were formed from the donors: young (average 16 years), middle-aged (just under 40), aged (roughly 59) and long-lived (around 80). To avoid experimental bias, donors of different ages were randomly spread across the sequencing lanes. To track age-related changes in TCR beta repertoire diversity, the study relied on deep sequencing normalized with unique cDNA molecular identifiers. The paper's findings and limits, for the study overall: Observed TCR beta diversity correlated strongly with the percentage of naive T cells measured by flow cytometry. Because donor CMV infection status was unknown, age-related changes in expanded clonotypes were potentially confounded. The long-lived group showed more naive CD4+ T cells, fewer expanded clones and increased TCR diversity than the aged group, suggesting age selection. Since profiling was done on bulk unsorted PBMCs, naive and antigen-experienced compartments could not be conclusively compared. As age increased, observed TCR beta diversity per million T cells dropped in a roughly linear way, and a significant reduction was already evident by age 40. Total diversity estimates from one million sequenced T cells were considered lower bounds and underestimates.

As concerns this clonotype: It has no known antigen specificity. Within one base of it there is no much larger clone, and no base qualities were kept.

Donors were around 37 systemically healthy Caucasian individuals from Russia aged roughly 6 to 95 years. Each donor gave about 10 milliliters of peripheral blood, drawn into EDTA-treated Vacutainer tubes. Ficoll-Paque density-gradient centrifugation was used to isolate PBMCs, with at least 7 million per sample. Trizol reagent was used to extract total RNA from PBMCs, with at least 5 micrograms per sample. Naive CD45RAhigh/CD27high T cell percentages were measured by flow cytometry on a PBMC aliquot from every donor. Libraries came from 5' RACE. A second PCR of roughly 7 to 12 cycles was run with a J-beta primer mix and a sample-barcoded 5' primer. Each TCR beta cDNA molecule received a unique molecular identifier from a template-switch 5' adaptor carrying 12 random nucleotides. Each sample yielded at least 3 million CDR3-containing paired-end reads. All of the RNA was converted into first-strand cDNA using the Mint cDNA synthesis kit, with a TRBC-specific oligonucleotide serving as the primer. Following uracil-DNA glycosylase treatment, a first 18-cycle PCR with universal primers M1SS and BC2_uni_R was performed on all cDNA. The published analysis was carried out like this. For normalization, 1 million high-quality reads, each with a distinct molecular identifier, were randomly selected from each sample. Reads with shared molecular identifiers were discarded instead of being binned into consensus sequences. MiTCR, run with a Q25 quality threshold and the strictest error-elimination algorithm, handled CDR3 identification, clonotype clustering and error correction. A nonparametric unseen species model with Euler transformation was used to estimate lower-bound total TCR beta diversity. In-frame beta chains were kept once TCRdb had trimmed the public reads at Q25 with fastp and called clones with MiXCR. Each CDR3 protein gets just one entry, which takes the most common genes and DNA from the rows behind it. These V and J calls are TCRdb output, not the study's own analysis. Counted in this sample were roughly 1.9 million distinct CDR3 sequences; roughly two fifths of them appeared once. The top ten hold roughly 23% of the sample.

The CDR3 has 14 amino acids, counting the end cysteine and phenylalanine. Here the CDR3 DNA is all that survives: 42 bases in frame from base 1. Trimming takes 6 bases off V and 2 bases off J; junction bases not matched to a gene: 7. CDR1 and CDR2 are drawn from the germline V gene (reference sequence): DFQATT, SNEGSKA. This receptor was taken from a human donor in good health. This chain joins TRBV20-1 to TRBJ1-5; TRBD1 aligns with 7 central bases. Sequencing was done on a sample of blood. The nucleotides are TGCAGTGCCTTTAGACAGGGTGGCAATCAGCCCCAGCATTTT. Translated, it reads CSAFRQGGNQPQHF.